The clone carrying this TCR beta chain was found a few times. The sample originates from a study of beta chain features in type 1 diabetes. This CDR3 region has 14 residues. The V gene's germline CDR1 is LNHNV and CDR2 YYDKDF (reference sequence). V lost 1 base and J 1 base, leaving 7 bases between the germline ends. Expressed TCRB transcripts were sequenced, since all the RNA that had been isolated was reverse transcribed. Data came from immunoSEQ multiplex PCR; TCRdb stores just in-frame clones and leaves some out. The sample records about 300,000 clones, approximately 8% being singletons. The V call is TRBV15, the J call TRBJ2-5; possibly TRBD1 or TRBD2 for D (5 bases each). This receptor was obtained from a woman aged 18-29 years in good health. Sample: central memory CD4+ T cells from blood. CDR3 bases: TGTGCCACCAGCAGAGGAGGGGCCCAAGAGACCCAGTACTTC. Protein: CATSRGGAQETQYF.